This record covers a single T cell receptor beta chain. The target antigen is unknown. The data derive from a study of long-term antiretroviral therapy in people with HIV. General study points: Regardless of time point, clones expanded before ART dominated the repertoire.

The germline CDR1 and CDR2 sequences are SGHRS and YFSETQ. The CDR3 is 13 amino acids. V shed 4 bases and J shed 2 bases, with 8 bases lying between them. Running of the v3.0 immunoSEQ assay took place at survey level. The study targeted 40,000-50,000 T-cell genomes per sample in sequencing. Measured with immunoSEQ multiplex PCR; TCRdb has only the in-frame clones, and not every one. This sample has 27,000 or so clones, with approximately 86% found just once. The rearrangement uses TRBV5-1 and TRBJ2-3; D possibly uses TRBD1 or TRBD2 (5 bases each). Specimen: unsorted PBMCs, collected 1.2 years after starting antiretroviral therapy. The receptor's source is a man in his fifties with HIV. CDR3 sequence reads: CASSEGFTDTQYF. DNA of the CDR3: TGCGCCAGCAGCGAGGGGTTCACAGATACGCAGTATTTT. Variable domain in full (rest from reference TRBV5-1 and TRBJ2-3): KAGVTQTPRYLIKTRGQQVTLSCSPISGHRSVSWYQQTPGQGLQFLFEYFSETQRNKGNFPGRFSGRQFSNSRSEMNVSTLELGDSALYLCASSEGFTDTQYFGPGTRLTVL.